This TCR beta chain came from a study of CD8 T cells in Susac syndrome. Random hexamers primed reverse transcription of about 0.45 to 1 ug RNA. Each CDR3 protein gets one entry after TCRdb re-called the immunoSEQ multiplex PCR reads with MiXCR. The sample consists of 180,000 or so distinct CDR3 sequences, nearly 95% of them appearing once. There are 16 residues in the CDR3. Per germline, CDR1 LGHDT and CDR2 YNNKEL (reference sequence). Trimming took off 1 base at V and 3 bases at J, with 10 bases between the two ends. The chain combines TRBV3-1 with TRBJ2-6; D call uncertain. The TCR originated in a human donor with multiple sclerosis. What was sequenced was CD4+ T cells from PBMCs. The CDR3 DNA sequence: TGTGCCAGCAGCCAAGGATACTACTATGGGGCCAACGTCCTGACTTTC. Protein sequence: CASSQGYYYGANVLTF.